This TCR beta chain was sequenced during a study of T cells in Graves' hyperthyroidism and ophthalmopathy (dated by TCRdb to the late 2010s). As for the study more broadly: Peripheral blood samples were taken at the time of initial diagnosis, prior to any treatment. Following sampling, methimazole starting at 30 mg daily was given to hyperthyroidism patients, and high-dose intravenous methylprednisolone was given to ophthalmopathy patients. To identify TCR V-J signatures that set the groups apart, the researchers used a discovery cohort of roughly 100 patients, made up of approximately 43 with Graves' ophthalmopathy and some 56 with stable Graves' hyperthyroidism. The study also compared thyroid tissue and blood T-cell repertoires from several Graves' hyperthyroidism patients. Prospective prediction of ophthalmopathy was tested in an independent validation cohort of under 20 hyperthyroidism patients and 15 to 17 patients who later progressed to ophthalmopathy. The paper reports TCR Vbeta CDR3 sequencing of 140 or so peripheral blood samples: fewer than 50 ophthalmopathy, around 80 hyperthyroidism and roughly 17 progressor patients. The 95 to 100 discovery patients were randomly split 7:3 into training and test sets. The paper's findings and limits, for the study overall: Blood samples also contained most of the expanded thyroid clonotypes (frequency above 0.001), which suggests that blood repertoires may reflect thyroid immune responses. No statistical method was used to fix the sample size in advance, and group allocation was not hidden from the investigators. During validation, the model predicted progression to ophthalmopathy a median of around 7 months ahead of onset, with almost 71% sensitivity and about 72% specificity. A model built on a 13 V-J signature distinguished ophthalmopathy from stable hyperthyroidism, reaching 85% to 90% sensitivity and 81% to 83% specificity in cross-validation and 80%/75% in testing.

Inclusive of the bounding cysteine and phenylalanine, the CDR3 is 14 residues long. Of all the DNA, just the CDR3 is kept, 42 bases in frame from base 1. CDR1 and CDR2 are drawn from the germline V gene: MNHNS, SASEGT. Between the V and J ends, shortened by 5 bases and 1 base respectively, the junction contains 11 bases. A remark on this clonotype: The antigen it recognizes is unknown. No clone much larger than this one lies a single base away; base qualities are absent.

Amplification of TCR beta CDR3 regions was carried out from RNA transcripts. A first-round RT-PCR of the TCR CDR3 used the HTBI primer set with the Qiagen OneStep RT-PCR kit. A second multiplex PCR round built the libraries, followed by size selection and purification. Paired-end sequencing of the libraries was performed with 100 bp reads on an Illumina HiSeq2000. Concerning the study's data processing: Raw data were processed with SOAPnuke, discarding reads with adapters, uncalled bases, mean Phred below 15, or no exact constant-primer or identifier match. COPE v1.2.5 was used to merge the high-quality paired reads, and each unique nucleotide sequence was defined as a clonotype. MiTCR v1.1 was used to align the clonotypes against IMGT TRBV, TRBD and TRBJ reference segments. Only V-J combinations with frequency above 0.0001, covering about 99% of repertoires, were analysed. A TCS score was defined as the ratio between F50 (clonal expansion) and ExV (chaos), using BLOSUM62-based TCRdist between CDR3 peptides within each V-J. Welch's t-statistics and random forest reduced 450 to 600 V-J features to roughly 13, which were used in a naive Bayes classifier (R e1071). TCRdb reanalyzed the raw reads on its own, using fastp at Q25 for trimming and MiXCR for clone calling, and kept in-frame beta chains. Merged by CDR3 protein, the rows form single entries marked with the most common genes and DNA. Here the V and J calls rest on TCRdb's processing, not on the authors' analysis. The sample table records under 350,000 distinct CDR3 sequences; 15% to 20% of these occur just once. The ten largest make up about 53% of the sample.

Stable Graves' hyperthyroidism was defined as no progression to ophthalmopathy during 18 months of follow-up. The hyperthyroidism patients were between 18 and 65 years old and newly diagnosed, with a disease duration of less than 2 months. Patients with uncontrolled infections, other autoimmune diseases, pregnancy or lactation were excluded. Diagnoses were established on the basis of clinical symptoms, serum thyroxine and TRAb, thyroid ultrasound, and orbital computed tomography. PBMCs were separated from roughly 10 ml of fresh peripheral blood using Ficoll-Paque density gradient centrifugation. Total RNA was extracted using Trizol reagent, and RNA quality was assessed on an Agilent 2100 Bioanalyzer.

The chain is encoded by TRBV6-1 joined to TRBJ1-1; no confident D gene assignment can be made. Sequencing input: blood. The TCR sequence derives from a woman aged 50 to 65 with Graves' hyperthyroidism. The sequenced DNA is TGTGCCAGCAGTCCCTCGGCCCAGAACACTGAAGCTTTCTTT. Its translation is CASSPSAQNTEAFF.